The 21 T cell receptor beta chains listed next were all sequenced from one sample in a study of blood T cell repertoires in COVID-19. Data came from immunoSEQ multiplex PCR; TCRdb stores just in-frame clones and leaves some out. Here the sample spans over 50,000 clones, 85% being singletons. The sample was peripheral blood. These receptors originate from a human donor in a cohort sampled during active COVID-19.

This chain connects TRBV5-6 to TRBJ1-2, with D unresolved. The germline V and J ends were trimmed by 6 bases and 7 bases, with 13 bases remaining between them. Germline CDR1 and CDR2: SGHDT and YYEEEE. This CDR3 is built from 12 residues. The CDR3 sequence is CASTSLDSGYTF. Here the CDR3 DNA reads TGTGCCAGCACTTCTTTGGACTCTGGCTACACCTTC.

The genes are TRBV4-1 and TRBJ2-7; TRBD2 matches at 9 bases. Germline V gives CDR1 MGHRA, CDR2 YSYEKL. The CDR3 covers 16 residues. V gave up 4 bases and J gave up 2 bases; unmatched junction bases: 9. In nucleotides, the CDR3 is TGCGCCAGCAGCCTCGAGGGTAGCGGGAGTCCCTACGAGCAGTACTTC. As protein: CASSLEGSGSPYEQYF.

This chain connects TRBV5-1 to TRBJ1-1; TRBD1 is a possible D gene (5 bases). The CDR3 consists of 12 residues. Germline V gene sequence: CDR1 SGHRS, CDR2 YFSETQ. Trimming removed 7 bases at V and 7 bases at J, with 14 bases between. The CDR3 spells CASSRGFGEAFF. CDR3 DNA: TGCGCCAGCTCTCGGGGGTTTGGTGAAGCTTTCTTT.

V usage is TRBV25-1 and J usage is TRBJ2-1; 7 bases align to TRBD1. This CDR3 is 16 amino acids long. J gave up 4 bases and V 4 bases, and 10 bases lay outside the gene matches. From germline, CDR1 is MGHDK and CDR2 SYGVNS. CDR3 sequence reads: CASSGRLGQLYNEQFF. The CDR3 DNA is TGTGCCAGCAGTGGAAGGCTGGGACAGCTTTACAATGAGCAGTTCTTC.

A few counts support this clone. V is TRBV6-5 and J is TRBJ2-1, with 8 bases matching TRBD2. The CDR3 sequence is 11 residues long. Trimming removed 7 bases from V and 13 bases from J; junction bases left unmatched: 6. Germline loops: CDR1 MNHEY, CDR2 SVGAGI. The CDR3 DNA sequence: TGTGCCAGCACTCTAGGACTAGCCCAGTTCTTC. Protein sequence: CASTLGLAQFF.

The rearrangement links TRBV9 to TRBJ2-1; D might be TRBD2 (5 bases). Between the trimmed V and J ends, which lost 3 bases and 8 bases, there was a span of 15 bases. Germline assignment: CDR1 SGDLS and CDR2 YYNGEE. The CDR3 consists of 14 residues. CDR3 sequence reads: CASSAPSGMDEQFF. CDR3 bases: TGTGCCAGCAGCGCCCCCTCGGGGATGGATGAGCAGTTCTTC. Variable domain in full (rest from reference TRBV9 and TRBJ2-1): DSGVTQTPKHLITATGQRVTLRCSPRSGDLSVYWYQQSLDQGLQFLIQYYNGEERAKGNILERFSAQQFPDLHSELNLSSLELGDSALYFCASSAPSGMDEQFFGPGTRLTVL.

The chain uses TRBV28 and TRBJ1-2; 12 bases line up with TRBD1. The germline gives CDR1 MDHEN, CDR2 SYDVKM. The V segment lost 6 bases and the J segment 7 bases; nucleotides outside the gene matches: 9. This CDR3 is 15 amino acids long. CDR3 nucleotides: TGTGCCAGCAGCCTACCGGGACAGGGGGCGGGTGGCTACACCTTC. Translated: CASSLPGQGAGGYTF.

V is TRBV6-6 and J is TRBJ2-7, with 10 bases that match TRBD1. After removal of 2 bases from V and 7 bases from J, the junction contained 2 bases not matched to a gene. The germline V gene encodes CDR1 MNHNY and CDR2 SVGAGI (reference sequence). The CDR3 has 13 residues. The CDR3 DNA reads TGTGCCAGCAGTTACGGGACAGGGGATGAGCAGTACTTC. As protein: CASSYGTGDEQYF.

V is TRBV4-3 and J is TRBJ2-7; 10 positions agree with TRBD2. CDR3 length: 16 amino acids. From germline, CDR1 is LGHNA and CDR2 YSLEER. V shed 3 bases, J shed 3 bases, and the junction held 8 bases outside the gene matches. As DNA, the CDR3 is TGCGCCAGCAGCCAGGACTTAGCGGGAGGCTTCTACGAGCAGTACTTC. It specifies CASSQDLAGGFYEQYF.

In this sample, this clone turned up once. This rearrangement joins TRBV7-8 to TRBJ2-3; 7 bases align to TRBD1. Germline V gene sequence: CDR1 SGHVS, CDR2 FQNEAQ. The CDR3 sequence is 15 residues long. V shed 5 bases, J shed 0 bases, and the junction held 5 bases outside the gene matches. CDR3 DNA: TGTGCCAGCAGCCAGGGACAGATTAGCACAGATACGCAGTATTTT. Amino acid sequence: CASSQGQISTDTQYF.

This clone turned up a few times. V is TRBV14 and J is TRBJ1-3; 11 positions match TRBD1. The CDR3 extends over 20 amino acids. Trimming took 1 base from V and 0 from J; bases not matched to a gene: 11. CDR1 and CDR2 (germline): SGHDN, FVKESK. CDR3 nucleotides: TGTGCCAGCAGCCAAGTACCCCCCGGGACAGGGGGACTCTCTGGAAACACCATATATTTT. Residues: CASSQVPPGTGGLSGNTIYF.

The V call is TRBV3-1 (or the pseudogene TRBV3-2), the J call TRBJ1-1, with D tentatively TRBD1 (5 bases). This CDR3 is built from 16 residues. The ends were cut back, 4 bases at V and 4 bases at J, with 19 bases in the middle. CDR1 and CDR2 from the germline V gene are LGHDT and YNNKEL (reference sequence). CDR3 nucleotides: TGTGCCAGCAGCCCCAAACGGGGGTGGGGGGGCACTGAAGCTTTCTTT. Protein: CASSPKRGWGGTEAFF.

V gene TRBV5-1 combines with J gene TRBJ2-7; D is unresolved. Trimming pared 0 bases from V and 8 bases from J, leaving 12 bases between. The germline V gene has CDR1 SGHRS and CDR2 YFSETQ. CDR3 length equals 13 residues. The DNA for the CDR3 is TGCGCCAGCAGCTTGGCACCCAAGAGCCAGCAGTACTTC. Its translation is CASSLAPKSQQYF.

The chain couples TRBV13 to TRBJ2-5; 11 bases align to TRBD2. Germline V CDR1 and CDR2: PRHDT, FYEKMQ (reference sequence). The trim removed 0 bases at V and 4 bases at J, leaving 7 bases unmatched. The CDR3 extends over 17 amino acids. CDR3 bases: TGTGCCAGCAGCTTAGGGGGTAGCGGGAGGGCCGGAGAGACCCAGTACTTC. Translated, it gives CASSLGGSGRAGETQYF.

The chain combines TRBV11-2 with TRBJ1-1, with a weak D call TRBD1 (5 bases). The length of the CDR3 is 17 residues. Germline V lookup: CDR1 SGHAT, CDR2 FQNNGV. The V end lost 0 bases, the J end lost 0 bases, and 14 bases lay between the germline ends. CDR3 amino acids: CASSLEPPGRLNTEAFF. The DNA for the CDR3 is TGTGCCAGCAGCTTAGAGCCGCCAGGGCGCTTGAACACTGAAGCTTTCTTT.

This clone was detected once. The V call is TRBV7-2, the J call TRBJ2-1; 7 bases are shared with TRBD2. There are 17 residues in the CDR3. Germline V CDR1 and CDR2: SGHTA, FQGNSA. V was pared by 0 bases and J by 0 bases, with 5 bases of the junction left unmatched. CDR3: CASSLAAGGSSYNEQFF. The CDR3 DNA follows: TGTGCCAGCAGCTTAGCGGCTGGCGGGAGCTCCTACAATGAGCAGTTCTTC.

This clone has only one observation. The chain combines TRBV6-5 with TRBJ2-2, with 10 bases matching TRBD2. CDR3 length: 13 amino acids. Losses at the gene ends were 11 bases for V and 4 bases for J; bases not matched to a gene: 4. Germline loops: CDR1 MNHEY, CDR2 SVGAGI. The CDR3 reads CAASGSGTGELFF. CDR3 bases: TGTGCCGCTAGCGGGAGTGGCACCGGGGAGCTGTTTTTT.

The CDR3 coding sequence is TGTGCCAGCAGCTTGGGGTCGGGGGCAGATACGCAGTATTTT. Protein product: CASSLGSGADTQYF. J is TRBJ2-3 and V is TRBV5-4; D is possibly TRBD2 (6 bases). The V gene lost 0 bases and the J gene lost 4 bases, with 9 bases spanning the gap. CDR1 is SGHNT, CDR2 YYREEE, per germline (reference sequence). The CDR3 spans 14 residues.

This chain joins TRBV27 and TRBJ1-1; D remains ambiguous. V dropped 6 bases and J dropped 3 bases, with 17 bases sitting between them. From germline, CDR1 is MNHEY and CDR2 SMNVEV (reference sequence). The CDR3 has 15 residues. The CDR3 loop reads CASRPRRNEHTEAFF. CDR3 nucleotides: TGTGCCAGCAGGCCCCGGAGGAATGAGCACACTGAAGCTTTCTTT.

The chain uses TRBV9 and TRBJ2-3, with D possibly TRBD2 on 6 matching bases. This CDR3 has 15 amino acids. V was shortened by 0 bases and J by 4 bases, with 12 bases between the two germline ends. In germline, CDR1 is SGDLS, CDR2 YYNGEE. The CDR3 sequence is CASSVASGAPDTQYF. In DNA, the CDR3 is TGTGCCAGCAGCGTAGCCTCGGGAGCTCCAGATACGCAGTATTTT.

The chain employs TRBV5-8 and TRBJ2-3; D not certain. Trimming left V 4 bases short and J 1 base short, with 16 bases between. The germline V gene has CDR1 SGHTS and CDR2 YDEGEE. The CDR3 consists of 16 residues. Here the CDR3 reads CASSRYSSTGTDTQYF. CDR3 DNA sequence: TGTGCCAGCAGCCGTTATAGTTCCACGGGCACAGATACGCAGTATTTT.